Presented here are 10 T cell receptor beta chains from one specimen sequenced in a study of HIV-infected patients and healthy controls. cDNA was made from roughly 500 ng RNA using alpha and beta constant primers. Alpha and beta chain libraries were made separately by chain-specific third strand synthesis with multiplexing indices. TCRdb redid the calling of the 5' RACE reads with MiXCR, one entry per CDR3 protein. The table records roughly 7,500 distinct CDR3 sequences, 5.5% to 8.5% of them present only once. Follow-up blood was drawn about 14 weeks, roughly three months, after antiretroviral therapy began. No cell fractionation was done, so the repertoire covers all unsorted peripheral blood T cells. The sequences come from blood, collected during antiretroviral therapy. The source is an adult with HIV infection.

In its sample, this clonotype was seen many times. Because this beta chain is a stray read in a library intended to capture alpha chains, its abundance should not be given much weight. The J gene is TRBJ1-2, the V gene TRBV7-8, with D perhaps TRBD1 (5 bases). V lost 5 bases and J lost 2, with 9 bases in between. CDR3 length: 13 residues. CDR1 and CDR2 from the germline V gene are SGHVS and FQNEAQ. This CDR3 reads CASSRDSNYGYTF. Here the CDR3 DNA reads TGTGCCAGCAGCCGAGACAGCAACTATGGCTACACCTTC. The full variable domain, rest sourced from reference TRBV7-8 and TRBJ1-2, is GAGVSQSPRYKVAKRGQDVALRCDPISGHVSLFWYQQALGQGPEFLTYFQNEAQLDKSGLPSDRFFAERPEGSVSTLKIQRTQQEDSAVYLCASSRDSNYGYTFGSGTRLTVV.

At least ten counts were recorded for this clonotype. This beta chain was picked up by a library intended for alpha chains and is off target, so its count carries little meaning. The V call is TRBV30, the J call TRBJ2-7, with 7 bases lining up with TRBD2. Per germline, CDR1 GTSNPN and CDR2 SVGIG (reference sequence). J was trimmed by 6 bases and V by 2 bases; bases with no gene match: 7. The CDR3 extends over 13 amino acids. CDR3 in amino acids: CAWSSPSGVEQYF. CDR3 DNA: TGTGCCTGGAGTTCCCCCAGCGGGGTCGAGCAGTACTTC. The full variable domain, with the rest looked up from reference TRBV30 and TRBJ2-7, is SQTIHQWPATLVQPVGSPLSLECTVEGTSNPNLYWYRQAAGRGLQLLFYSVGIGQISSEVPQNLSASRPQDRQFILSSKKLLLSDSGFYLCAWSSPSGVEQYFGPGTRLTVT.

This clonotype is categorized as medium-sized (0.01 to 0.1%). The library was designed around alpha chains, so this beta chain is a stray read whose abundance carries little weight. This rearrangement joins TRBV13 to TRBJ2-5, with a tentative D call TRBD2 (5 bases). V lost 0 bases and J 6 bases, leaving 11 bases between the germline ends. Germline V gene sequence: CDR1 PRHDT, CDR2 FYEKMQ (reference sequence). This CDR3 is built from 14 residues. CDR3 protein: CASSLGLRGQTQYF. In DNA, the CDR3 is TGTGCCAGCAGCTTAGGCCTCCGCGGGCAGACCCAGTACTTC. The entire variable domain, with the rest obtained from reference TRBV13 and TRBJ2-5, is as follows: AAGVIQSPRHLIKEKRETATLKCYPIPRHDTVYWYQQGPGQDPQFLISFYEKMQSDKGSIPDRFSAQQFSDYHSELNMSSLELGDSALYFCASSLGLRGQTQYFGPGTRLLVL.

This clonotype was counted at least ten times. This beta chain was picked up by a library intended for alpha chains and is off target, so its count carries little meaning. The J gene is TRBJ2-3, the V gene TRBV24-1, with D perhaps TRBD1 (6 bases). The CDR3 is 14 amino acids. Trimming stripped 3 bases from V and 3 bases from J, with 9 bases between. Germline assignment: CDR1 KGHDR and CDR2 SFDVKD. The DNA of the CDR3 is TGTGCCACCAGTGATCCACAGGGAACAGATACGCAGTATTTT. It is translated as CATSDPQGTDTQYF.

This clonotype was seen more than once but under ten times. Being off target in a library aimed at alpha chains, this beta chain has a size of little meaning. The CDR3 DNA reads TGTGCCAGCAGCTTAGCGGGTTACTTTTACAATGAGCAGTTCTTC. This codes for CASSLAGYFYNEQFF. The chain is built from TRBV7-2 and TRBJ2-1; unclear D gene. Germline-derived CDR1 and CDR2 are SGHTA and FQGNSA. The CDR3 contains 15 residues. Trimming shortened V by 0 bases and J by 4 bases, and 10 bases separated the two germline ends.

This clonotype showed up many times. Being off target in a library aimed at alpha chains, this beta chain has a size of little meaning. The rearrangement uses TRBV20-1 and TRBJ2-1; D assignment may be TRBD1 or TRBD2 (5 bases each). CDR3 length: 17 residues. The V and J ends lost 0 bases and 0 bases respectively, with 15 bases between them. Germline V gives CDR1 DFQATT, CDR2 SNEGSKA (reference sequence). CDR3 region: CSARDLYRDVSYNEQFF. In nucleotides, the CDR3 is TGCAGTGCTAGAGATCTCTACCGGGACGTCTCCTACAATGAGCAGTTCTTC.

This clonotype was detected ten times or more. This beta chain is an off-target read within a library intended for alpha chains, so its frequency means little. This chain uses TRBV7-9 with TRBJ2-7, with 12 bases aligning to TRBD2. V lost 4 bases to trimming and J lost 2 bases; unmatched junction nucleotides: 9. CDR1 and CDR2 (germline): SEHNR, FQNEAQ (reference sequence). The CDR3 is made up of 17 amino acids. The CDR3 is CASSSTSSGGEAYEQYF. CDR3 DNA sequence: TGTGCCAGCAGCTCCACTTCTAGCGGGGGGGAAGCCTACGAGCAGTACTTC.

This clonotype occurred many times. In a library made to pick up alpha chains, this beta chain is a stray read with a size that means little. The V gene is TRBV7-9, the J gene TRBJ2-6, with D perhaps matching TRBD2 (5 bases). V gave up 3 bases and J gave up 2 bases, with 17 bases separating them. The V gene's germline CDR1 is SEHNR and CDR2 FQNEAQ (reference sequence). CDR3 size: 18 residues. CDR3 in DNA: TGTGCCAGCAGCTTGTTTTCCGGGATTATCCCTGGGGCCAACGTCCTGACTTTC. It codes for CASSLFSGIIPGANVLTF.

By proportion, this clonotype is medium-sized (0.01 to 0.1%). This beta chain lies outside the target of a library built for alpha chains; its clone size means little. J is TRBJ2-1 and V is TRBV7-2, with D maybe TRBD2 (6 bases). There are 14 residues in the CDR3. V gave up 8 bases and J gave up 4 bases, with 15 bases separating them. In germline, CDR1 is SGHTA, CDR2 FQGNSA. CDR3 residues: CASSSRGAYNEQFF. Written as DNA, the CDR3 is TGTGCCAGCTCGTCCCGCGGGGCTTACAATGAGCAGTTCTTC.

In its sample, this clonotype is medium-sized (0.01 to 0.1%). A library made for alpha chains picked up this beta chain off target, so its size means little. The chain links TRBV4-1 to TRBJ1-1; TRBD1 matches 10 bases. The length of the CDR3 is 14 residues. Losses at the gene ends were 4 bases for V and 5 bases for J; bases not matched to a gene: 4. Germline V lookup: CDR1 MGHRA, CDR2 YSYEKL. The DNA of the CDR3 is TGCGCCAGCAGCCCGTGGACAGGGGGTACTGAAGCTTTCTTT. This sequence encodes CASSPWTGGTEAFF.